The source of this T cell receptor (beta chain) is a study of T cell changes during pregnancy in multiple sclerosis. TCRdb's copy holds only in-frame clones and misses some; the assay was immunoSEQ multiplex PCR. The table records tens of thousands of clones, 92% of them present only once. The CDR3 has 12 amino acids. The V gene lost 4 bases and the J gene lost 6 bases, with 11 bases spanning the gap. Germline V gives CDR1 SQVTM, CDR2 ANQGSEA. Sequencing used peripheral blood, obtained in the first trimester of pregnancy. The TCR was taken from a female donor in good health, enrolled as a control in a pregnancy study. The V gene is TRBV29-1, the J gene TRBJ2-3; D may be TRBD1 (5 bases). The CDR3 region has the DNA TGCAGCGTTGGCCCCAGGGCCGATACGCAGTATTTT. Its translation: CSVGPRADTQYF.